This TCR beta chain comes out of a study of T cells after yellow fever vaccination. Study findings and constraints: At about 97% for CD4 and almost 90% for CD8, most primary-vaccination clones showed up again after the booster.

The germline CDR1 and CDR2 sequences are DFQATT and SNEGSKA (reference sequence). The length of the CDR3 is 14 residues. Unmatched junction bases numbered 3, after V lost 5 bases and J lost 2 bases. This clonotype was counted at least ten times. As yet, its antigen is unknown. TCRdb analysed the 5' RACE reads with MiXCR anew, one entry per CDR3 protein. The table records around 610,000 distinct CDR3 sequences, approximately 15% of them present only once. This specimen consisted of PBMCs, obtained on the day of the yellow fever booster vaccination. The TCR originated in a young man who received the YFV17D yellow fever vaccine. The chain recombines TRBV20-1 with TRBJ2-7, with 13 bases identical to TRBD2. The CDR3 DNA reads TGCAGTGCTCCGGGACTAGCGGGACCCTACGAGCAGTACTTC. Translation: CSAPGLAGPYEQYF.